Sequencing of this T cell receptor (beta chain) was carried out in a study of response to subunit inactivated influenza vaccine. Findings of the study overall: Authors suggested seasonal influenza vaccinations each recruit few new T cells.

Germline V gene data show CDR1 as SGHAT and CDR2 as FQNNGV. Trimming stripped 3 bases from V and 0 bases from J, with 19 bases between. The CDR3 is 18 residues long. With respect to this clonotype: The antigen remains undetermined.

TCRdb passed the RT-PCR reads through MiXCR, listing each CDR3 protein once. The repertoire has roughly 500,000 distinct CDR3 sequences, approximately 15% of them found once; the top ten carry 2.5% to 3.5%. The receptor's source is a man aged 50 to 75 who received an inactivated influenza vaccine. Specimen: CD4+ T cells sorted from PBMCs, collected around 25 months after vaccination. J is TRBJ2-3 and V is TRBV11-2; no definite D call. Here the CDR3 reads CASSFWLSLGSSTDTQYF. The CDR3 DNA is TGTGCCAGCAGCTTTTGGTTAAGTTTGGGCAGTAGCACAGATACGCAGTATTTT. Complete variable domain (other parts from reference TRBV11-2 and TRBJ2-3): EAGVAQSPRYKIIEKRQSVAFWCNPISGHATLYWYQQILGQGPKLLIQFQNNGVVDDSQLPKDRFSAERLKGVDSTLKIQPAKLEDSAVYLCASSFWLSLGSSTDTQYFGPGTRLTVL.